The rows below give T cell receptor beta chains drawn from one sample of a study of cytomegalovirus exposure and HLA in healthy donors. Measured with immunoSEQ multiplex PCR; TCRdb has only the in-frame clones, and not every one. The repertoire consists of over 100,000 clones, with about 70% occurring once and the leading ten covering about 2%. Sequencing was done on a sample of PBMCs. The receptors derive from a human donor in good health. Each CDR3 is given with its conserved first and last residue. The size field is filled for only some rows; it gives once, few, many or a size class.

CDR3 protein: CASSSPTSGGHTGELFF; CDR3 length: 17; clone size: -; V gene: TRBV7-2; J gene: TRBJ2-2
CDR3 protein: CASNLEPSSYNEQFF; CDR3 length: 15; clone size: -; V gene: TRBV28; J gene: TRBJ2-1
CDR3 protein: CASLPGQVNTGELFF; CDR3 length: 15; clone size: few; V gene: TRBV18; J gene: TRBJ2-2
CDR3 protein: CASSEGTGGRNTIYF; CDR3 length: 15; clone size: -; V gene: TRBV25-1; J gene: TRBJ1-3
CDR3 protein: CASSDSTGGSGANVLTF; CDR3 length: 17; clone size: -; V gene: TRBV6-4; J gene: TRBJ2-6
CDR3 protein: CASSPSGGANTGELFF; CDR3 length: 16; clone size: -; V gene: TRBV4-2; J gene: TRBJ2-2
CDR3 protein: CASSQDSTAGVREQYF; CDR3 length: 16; clone size: few; V gene: TRBV14; J gene: TRBJ2-7
CDR3 protein: CASSSKGAWIEKLFF; CDR3 length: 15; clone size: few; V gene: TRBV5-6; J gene: TRBJ1-4
CDR3 protein: CASSPSVNQPQHF; CDR3 length: 13; clone size: -; V gene: TRBV7-8; J gene: TRBJ1-5
CDR3 protein: CASSATRLAGSDTQYF; CDR3 length: 16; clone size: -; V gene: TRBV21-1; J gene: TRBJ2-3
CDR3 protein: CASSPGQVYEQYF; CDR3 length: 13; clone size: few; V gene: TRBV7-9; J gene: TRBJ2-7
CDR3 protein: CASSLLTSGRVTGELFF; CDR3 length: 17; clone size: -; V gene: TRBV28; J gene: TRBJ2-2
CDR3 protein: CASSTIAYTEAFF; CDR3 length: 13; clone size: -; V gene: TRBV6-1; J gene: TRBJ1-1
CDR3 protein: CASRSPQGWELFF; CDR3 length: 13; clone size: -; V gene: TRBV2; J gene: TRBJ2-2
CDR3 protein: CASTPQGAGNQPQHF; CDR3 length: 15; clone size: -; V gene: TRBV28; J gene: TRBJ1-5
CDR3 protein: CATSRDRGEETQYF; CDR3 length: 14; clone size: -; V gene: TRBV15; J gene: TRBJ2-5
CDR3 protein: CASSARTGDGYTF; CDR3 length: 13; clone size: once; V gene: TRBV7-8; J gene: TRBJ1-2
CDR3 protein: CASSLTGINTEAFF; CDR3 length: 14; clone size: -; V gene: TRBV27; J gene: TRBJ1-1
CDR3 protein: CASSLGGDSNQPQHF; CDR3 length: 15; clone size: -; V gene: TRBV28; J gene: TRBJ1-5
CDR3 protein: CASSQAGSGNTEAFF; CDR3 length: 15; clone size: -; V gene: TRBV4-1; J gene: TRBJ1-1
CDR3 protein: CASRAGINQPQHF; CDR3 length: 13; clone size: -; V gene: TRBV6-1; J gene: TRBJ1-5
CDR3 protein: CASSQGPGTGGEKLFF; CDR3 length: 16; clone size: -; V gene: TRBV4-1; J gene: TRBJ1-4
CDR3 protein: CASSPSGDRNEQFF; CDR3 length: 14; clone size: -; V gene: TRBV4-2; J gene: TRBJ2-1
CDR3 protein: CAWNGKSSGANVLTF; CDR3 length: 15; clone size: -; V gene: TRBV30; J gene: TRBJ2-6
CDR3 protein: CASSLTGPSVYGYTF; CDR3 length: 15; clone size: -; V gene: TRBV5-1; J gene: TRBJ1-2
CDR3 protein: CASSLPSSSYEQYF; CDR3 length: 14; clone size: once; V gene: TRBV7-2; J gene: TRBJ2-7
CDR3 protein: CASSYSSLYEQYF; CDR3 length: 13; clone size: -; V gene: TRBV6-5; J gene: TRBJ2-7
CDR3 protein: CASTPTTGEGFNEQFF; CDR3 length: 16; clone size: -; V gene: TRBV9; J gene: TRBJ2-1
CDR3 protein: CASSGGALSNTEAFF; CDR3 length: 15; clone size: few; V gene: TRBV5-6; J gene: TRBJ1-1
CDR3 protein: CAWKAGGNPYGYTF; CDR3 length: 14; clone size: -; V gene: TRBV30; J gene: TRBJ1-2
CDR3 protein: CAWAFTGRVGNTIYF; CDR3 length: 15; clone size: -; V gene: TRBV30; J gene: TRBJ1-3
CDR3 protein: CASSQDHAGNYGYTF; CDR3 length: 15; clone size: -; V gene: TRBV4-2; J gene: TRBJ1-2
CDR3 protein: CASRTIQGTNEKLFF; CDR3 length: 15; clone size: -; V gene: TRBV28; J gene: TRBJ1-4
CDR3 protein: CASSWDRGNYEQYF; CDR3 length: 14; clone size: -; V gene: TRBV10-2; J gene: TRBJ2-7
CDR3 protein: CASRDTSYEQYF; CDR3 length: 12; clone size: -; V gene: TRBV2; J gene: TRBJ2-7
CDR3 protein: CASSLASGRANYGYTF; CDR3 length: 16; clone size: -; V gene: TRBV7-9; J gene: TRBJ1-2
CDR3 protein: CASSFLVRADRAKNYGYTF; CDR3 length: 19; clone size: -; V gene: TRBV27; J gene: TRBJ1-2
CDR3 protein: CASSLDRAGNTIYF; CDR3 length: 14; clone size: -; V gene: TRBV7-2; J gene: TRBJ1-3
CDR3 protein: CASSRDRREDEQYF; CDR3 length: 14; clone size: -; V gene: TRBV19; J gene: TRBJ2-7
CDR3 protein: CASSLTGGGTNEKLFF; CDR3 length: 16; clone size: -; V gene: TRBV5-6; J gene: TRBJ1-4
CDR3 protein: CATSREVSYEQYF; CDR3 length: 13; clone size: -; V gene: TRBV15; J gene: TRBJ2-7
CDR3 protein: CAISTTSRSYEQYF; CDR3 length: 14; clone size: -; V gene: TRBV10-3; J gene: TRBJ2-7
CDR3 protein: CASSSSGFSGNQPQHF; CDR3 length: 16; clone size: -; V gene: TRBV19; J gene: TRBJ1-5
CDR3 protein: CASSGRQGLVVEQYF; CDR3 length: 15; clone size: -; V gene: TRBV11-2; J gene: TRBJ2-7
CDR3 protein: CASSPPALAGNNEQFF; CDR3 length: 16; clone size: -; V gene: TRBV5-4; J gene: TRBJ2-1
CDR3 protein: CASSRQAGNQPQHF; CDR3 length: 14; clone size: -; V gene: TRBV28; J gene: TRBJ1-5
CDR3 protein: CASSLARVSEKLFF; CDR3 length: 14; clone size: few; V gene: TRBV7-9; J gene: TRBJ1-4
CDR3 protein: CASSLGPNDYGYTF; CDR3 length: 14; clone size: -; V gene: TRBV5-1; J gene: TRBJ1-2